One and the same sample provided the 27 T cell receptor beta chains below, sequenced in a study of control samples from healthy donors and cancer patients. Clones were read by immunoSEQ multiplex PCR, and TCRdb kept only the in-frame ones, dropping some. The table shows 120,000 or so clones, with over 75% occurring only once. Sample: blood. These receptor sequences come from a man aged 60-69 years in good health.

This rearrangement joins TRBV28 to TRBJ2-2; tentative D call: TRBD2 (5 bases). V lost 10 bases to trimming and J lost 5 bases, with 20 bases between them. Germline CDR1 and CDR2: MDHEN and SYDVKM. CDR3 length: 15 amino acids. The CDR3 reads CAIPSSLGGTGELFF. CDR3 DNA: TGTGCCATCCCGAGTTCTCTGGGCGGGACCGGGGAGCTGTTTTTT. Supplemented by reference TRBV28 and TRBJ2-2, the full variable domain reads DVKVTQSSRYLVKRTGEKVFLECVQDMDHENMFWYRQDPGLGLRLIYFSYDVKMKEKGDIPEGYSVSREKKERFSLILESASTNQTSMYLCAIPSSLGGTGELFFGEGSRLTVL.

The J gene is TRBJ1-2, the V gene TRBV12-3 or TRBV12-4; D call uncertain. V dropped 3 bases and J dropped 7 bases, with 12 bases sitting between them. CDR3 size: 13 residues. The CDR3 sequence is CASSLGNEGGYTF. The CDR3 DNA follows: TGTGCCAGCAGTTTGGGAAATGAAGGTGGCTACACCTTC.

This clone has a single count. In DNA form, the CDR3 reads TGCGCCAGCAGCCAAGATCGGGACAGTTATAATGAAAAACTGTTTTTT. This codes for CASSQDRDSYNEKLFF. This sequence joins TRBV4-1 and TRBJ1-4, with 7 bases matching TRBD1. The J segment lost 4 bases and the V segment lost 0 bases, leaving 5 bases of the junction unmatched. In germline, CDR1 is MGHRA, CDR2 YSYEKL. The CDR3 spans 16 residues.

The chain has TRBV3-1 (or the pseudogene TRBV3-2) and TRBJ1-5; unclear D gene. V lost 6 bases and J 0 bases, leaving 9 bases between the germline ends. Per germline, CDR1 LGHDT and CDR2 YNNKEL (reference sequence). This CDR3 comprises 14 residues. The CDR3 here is CASSGPPSNQPQHF. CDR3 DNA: TGTGCCAGCAGTGGGCCACCTAGCAATCAGCCCCAGCATTTT.

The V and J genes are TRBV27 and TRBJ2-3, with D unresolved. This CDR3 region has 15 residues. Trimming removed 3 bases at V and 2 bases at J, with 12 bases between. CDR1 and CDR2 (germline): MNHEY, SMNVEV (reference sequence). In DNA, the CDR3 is TGTGCCAGCAGTTTCTTGGGCGGTTTCACAGATACGCAGTATTTT. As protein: CASSFLGGFTDTQYF.

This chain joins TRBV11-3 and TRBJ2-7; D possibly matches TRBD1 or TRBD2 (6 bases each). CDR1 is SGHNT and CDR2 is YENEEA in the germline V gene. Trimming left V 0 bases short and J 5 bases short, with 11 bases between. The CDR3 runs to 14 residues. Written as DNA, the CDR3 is TGTGCCAGCAGCTTAGACTCCGGGGGCAACGAGCAGTACTTC. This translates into CASSLDSGGNEQYF.

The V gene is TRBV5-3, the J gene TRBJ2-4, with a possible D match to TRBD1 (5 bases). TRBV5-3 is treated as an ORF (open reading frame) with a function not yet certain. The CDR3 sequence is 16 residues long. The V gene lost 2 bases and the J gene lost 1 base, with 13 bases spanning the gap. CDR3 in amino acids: CARSLGSRVAKNIQYF. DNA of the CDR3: TGTGCCAGAAGCTTAGGTAGCAGGGTCGCCAAAAACATTCAGTACTTC.

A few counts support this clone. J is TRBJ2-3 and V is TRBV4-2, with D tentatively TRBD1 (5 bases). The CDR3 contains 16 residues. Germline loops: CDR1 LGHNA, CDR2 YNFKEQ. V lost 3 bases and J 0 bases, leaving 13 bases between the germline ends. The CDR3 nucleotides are TGTGCCAGCAGCCACAACCAGGGATCTAGCACAGATACGCAGTATTTT. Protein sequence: CASSHNQGSSTDTQYF.

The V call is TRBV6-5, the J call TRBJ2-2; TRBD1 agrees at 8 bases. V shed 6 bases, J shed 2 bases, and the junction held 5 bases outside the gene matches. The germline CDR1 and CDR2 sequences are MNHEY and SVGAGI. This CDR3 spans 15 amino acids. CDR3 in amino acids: CASRITGGNTGELFF. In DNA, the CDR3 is TGTGCCAGCAGAATTACAGGGGGTAACACCGGGGAGCTGTTTTTT.

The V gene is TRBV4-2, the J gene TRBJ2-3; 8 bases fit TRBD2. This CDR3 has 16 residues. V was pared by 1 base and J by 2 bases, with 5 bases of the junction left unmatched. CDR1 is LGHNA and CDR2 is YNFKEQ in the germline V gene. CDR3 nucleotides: TGTGCCAGCAGCCAAGTCGGGGGGGGGTCCACAGATACGCAGTATTTT. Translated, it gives CASSQVGGGSTDTQYF.

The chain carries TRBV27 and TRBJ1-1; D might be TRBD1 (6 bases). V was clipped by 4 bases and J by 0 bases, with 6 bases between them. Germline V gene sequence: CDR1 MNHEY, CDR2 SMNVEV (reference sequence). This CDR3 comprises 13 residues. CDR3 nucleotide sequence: TGTGCCAGCAGTTGGACAGTGAACACTGAAGCTTTCTTT. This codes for CASSWTVNTEAFF.

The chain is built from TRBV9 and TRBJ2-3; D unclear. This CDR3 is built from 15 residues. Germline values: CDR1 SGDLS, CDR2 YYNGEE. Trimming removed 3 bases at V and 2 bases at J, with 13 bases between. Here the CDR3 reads CASSARAAATDTQYF. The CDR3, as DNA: TGTGCCAGCAGCGCCCGGGCGGCAGCCACAGATACGCAGTATTTT.

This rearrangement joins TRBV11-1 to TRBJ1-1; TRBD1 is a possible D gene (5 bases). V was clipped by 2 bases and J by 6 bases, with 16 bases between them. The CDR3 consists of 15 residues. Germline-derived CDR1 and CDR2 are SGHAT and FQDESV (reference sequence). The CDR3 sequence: CASSLQSGKSSEAFF. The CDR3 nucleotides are TGTGCCAGCAGCTTACAGTCAGGGAAAAGCTCTGAAGCTTTCTTT.

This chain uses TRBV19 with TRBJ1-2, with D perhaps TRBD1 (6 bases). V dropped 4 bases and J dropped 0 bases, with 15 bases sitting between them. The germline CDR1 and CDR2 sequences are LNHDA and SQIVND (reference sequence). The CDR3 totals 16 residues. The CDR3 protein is CASSNPAGDPNYGYTF. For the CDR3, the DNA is TGTGCCAGTAGTAACCCTGCAGGGGACCCTAACTATGGCTACACCTTC.

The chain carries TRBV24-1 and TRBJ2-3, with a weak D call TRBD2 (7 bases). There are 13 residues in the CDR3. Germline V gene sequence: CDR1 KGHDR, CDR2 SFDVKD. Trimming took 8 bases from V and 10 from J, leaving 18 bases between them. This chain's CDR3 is CATKDGGGGSQYF. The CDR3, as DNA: TGTGCCACCAAGGATGGTGGCGGGGGCTCGCAGTATTTT.

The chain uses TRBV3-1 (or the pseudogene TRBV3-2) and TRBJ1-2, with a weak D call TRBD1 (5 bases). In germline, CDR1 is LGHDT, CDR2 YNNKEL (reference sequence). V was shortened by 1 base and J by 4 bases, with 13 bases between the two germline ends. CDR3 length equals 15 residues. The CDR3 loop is CASSQGSQGSYGYTF. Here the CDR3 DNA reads TGTGCCAGCAGCCAAGGGTCCCAGGGAAGCTATGGCTACACCTTC.

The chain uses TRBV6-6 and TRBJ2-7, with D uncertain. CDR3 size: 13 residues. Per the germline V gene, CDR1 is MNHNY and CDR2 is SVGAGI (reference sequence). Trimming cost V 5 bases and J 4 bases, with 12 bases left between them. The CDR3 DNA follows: TGTGCCAGCAGTATGGGTCAAATATACGAGCAGTACTTC. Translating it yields CASSMGQIYEQYF.

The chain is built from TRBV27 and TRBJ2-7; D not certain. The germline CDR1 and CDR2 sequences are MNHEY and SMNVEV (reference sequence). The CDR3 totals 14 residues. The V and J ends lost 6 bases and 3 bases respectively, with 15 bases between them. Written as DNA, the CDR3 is TGTGCCAGCAGGCCCGGCAGGCTCCTCTACGAGCAGTACTTC. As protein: CASRPGRLLYEQYF.

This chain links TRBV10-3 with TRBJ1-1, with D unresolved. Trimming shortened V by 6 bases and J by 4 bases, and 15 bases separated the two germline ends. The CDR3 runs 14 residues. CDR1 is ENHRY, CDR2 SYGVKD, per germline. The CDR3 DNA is TGTGCCATCAGCGCGGGGTCGGGAATCACTGAAGCTTTCTTT. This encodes CAISAGSGITEAFF.

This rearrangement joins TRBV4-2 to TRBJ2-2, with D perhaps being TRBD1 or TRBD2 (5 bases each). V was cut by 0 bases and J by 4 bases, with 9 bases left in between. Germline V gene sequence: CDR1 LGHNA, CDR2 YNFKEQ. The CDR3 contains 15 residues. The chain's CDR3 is CASSQEGTVTGELFF. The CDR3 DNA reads TGTGCCAGCAGCCAAGAGGGGACCGTCACCGGGGAGCTGTTTTTT.

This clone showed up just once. The CDR3 region is CASSLQGAGVRTDTQYF. CDR3 DNA sequence: TGCGCCAGCAGCTTACAGGGGGCCGGGGTAAGAACAGATACGCAGTATTTT. The J gene is TRBJ2-3, the V gene TRBV5-1; 9 bases align to TRBD1. The CDR3 is 17 residues long. Germline lookup yields CDR1 SGHRS and CDR2 YFSETQ. V was clipped by 2 bases and J by 3 bases; unmatched bases: 10.

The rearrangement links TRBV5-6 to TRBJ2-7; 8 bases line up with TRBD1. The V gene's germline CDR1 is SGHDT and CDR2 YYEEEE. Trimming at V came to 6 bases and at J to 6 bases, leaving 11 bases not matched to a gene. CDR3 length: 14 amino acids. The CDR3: CASTFGQGYVEQYF. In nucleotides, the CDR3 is TGTGCCAGCACCTTTGGACAGGGATATGTCGAGCAGTACTTC.

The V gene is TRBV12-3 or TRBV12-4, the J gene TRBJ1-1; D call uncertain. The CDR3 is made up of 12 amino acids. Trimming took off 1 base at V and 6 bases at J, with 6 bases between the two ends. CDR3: CASSLGSPEAFF. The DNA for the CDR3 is TGTGCCAGCAGTTTAGGCAGCCCTGAAGCTTTCTTT.

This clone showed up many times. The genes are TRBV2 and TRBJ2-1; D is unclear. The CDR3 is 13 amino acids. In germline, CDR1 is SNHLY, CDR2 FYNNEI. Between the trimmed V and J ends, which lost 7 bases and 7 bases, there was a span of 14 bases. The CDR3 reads CASTPRGENEQFF. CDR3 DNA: TGTGCCAGCACCCCGAGAGGAGAAAATGAGCAGTTCTTC.

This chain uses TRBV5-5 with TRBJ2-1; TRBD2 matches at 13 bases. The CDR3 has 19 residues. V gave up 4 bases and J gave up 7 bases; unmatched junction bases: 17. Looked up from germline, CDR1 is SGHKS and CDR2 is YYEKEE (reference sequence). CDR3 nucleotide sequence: TGTGCCAGCAGCCGCGGACTAGCGGGGGTACCTTTCGTTGTTAATGAGCAGTTCTTC. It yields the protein CASSRGLAGVPFVVNEQFF.

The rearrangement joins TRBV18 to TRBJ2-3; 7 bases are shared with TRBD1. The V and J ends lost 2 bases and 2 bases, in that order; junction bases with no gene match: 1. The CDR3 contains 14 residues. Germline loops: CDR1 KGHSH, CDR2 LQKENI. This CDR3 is CASSPTGATDTQYF. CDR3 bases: TGTGCCAGCTCACCAACAGGGGCCACAGATACGCAGTATTTT.

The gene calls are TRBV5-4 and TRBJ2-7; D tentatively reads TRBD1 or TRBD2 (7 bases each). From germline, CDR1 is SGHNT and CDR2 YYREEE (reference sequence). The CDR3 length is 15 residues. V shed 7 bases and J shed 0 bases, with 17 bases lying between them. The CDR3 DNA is TGTGCCAGCCACAGGGGAGGGGCCGACTCCTACGAGCAGTACTTC. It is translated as CASHRGGADSYEQYF.